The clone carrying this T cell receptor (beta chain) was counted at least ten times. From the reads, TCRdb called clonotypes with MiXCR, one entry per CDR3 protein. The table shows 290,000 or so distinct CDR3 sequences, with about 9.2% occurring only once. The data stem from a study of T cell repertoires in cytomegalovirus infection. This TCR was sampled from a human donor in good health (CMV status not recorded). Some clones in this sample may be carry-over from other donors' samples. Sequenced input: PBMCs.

Written as DNA, the CDR3 is TGTGCCAGCAGCTTGGGCTCGTGGGGGGTCCACAATGAGCAGTTCTTC. Translated, it gives CASSLGSWGVHNEQFF. The V and J genes are TRBV5-5 and TRBJ2-1, with D perhaps matching TRBD2 (6 bases). CDR3 size: 16 residues. Germline V gene data show CDR1 as SGHKS and CDR2 as YYEKEE (reference sequence). Trimming removed 0 bases at V and 5 bases at J, with 15 bases between. Combining the CDR3 with reference TRBV5-5 and TRBJ2-1 gives the whole variable domain DAGVTQSPTHLIKTRGQQVTLRCSPISGHKSVSWYQQVLGQGPQFIFQYYEKEERGRGNFPDRFSARQFPNYSSELNVNALLLGDSALYLCASSLGSWGVHNEQFFGPGTRLTVL.